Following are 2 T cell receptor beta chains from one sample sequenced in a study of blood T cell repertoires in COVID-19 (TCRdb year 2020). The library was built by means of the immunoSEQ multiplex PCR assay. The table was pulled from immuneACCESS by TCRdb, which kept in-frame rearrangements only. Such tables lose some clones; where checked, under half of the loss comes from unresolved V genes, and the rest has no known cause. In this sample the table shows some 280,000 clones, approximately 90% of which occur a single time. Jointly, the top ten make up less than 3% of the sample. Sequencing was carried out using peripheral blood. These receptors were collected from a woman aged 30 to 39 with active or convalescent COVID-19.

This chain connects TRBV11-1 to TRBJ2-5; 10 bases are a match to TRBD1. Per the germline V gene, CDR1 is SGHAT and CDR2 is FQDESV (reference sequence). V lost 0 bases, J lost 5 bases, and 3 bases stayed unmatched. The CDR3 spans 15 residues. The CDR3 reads CASSLAGQGDETQYF. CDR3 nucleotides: TGTGCCAGCAGCTTAGCCGGACAGGGGGACGAGACCCAGTACTTC.

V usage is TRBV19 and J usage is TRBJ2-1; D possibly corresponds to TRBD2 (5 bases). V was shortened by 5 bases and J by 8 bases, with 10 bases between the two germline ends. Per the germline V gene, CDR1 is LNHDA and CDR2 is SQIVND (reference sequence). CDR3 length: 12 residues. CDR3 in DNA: TGTGCCAGTAGTCCGGGGTACGATGAGCAGTTCTTC. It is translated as CASSPGYDEQFF.